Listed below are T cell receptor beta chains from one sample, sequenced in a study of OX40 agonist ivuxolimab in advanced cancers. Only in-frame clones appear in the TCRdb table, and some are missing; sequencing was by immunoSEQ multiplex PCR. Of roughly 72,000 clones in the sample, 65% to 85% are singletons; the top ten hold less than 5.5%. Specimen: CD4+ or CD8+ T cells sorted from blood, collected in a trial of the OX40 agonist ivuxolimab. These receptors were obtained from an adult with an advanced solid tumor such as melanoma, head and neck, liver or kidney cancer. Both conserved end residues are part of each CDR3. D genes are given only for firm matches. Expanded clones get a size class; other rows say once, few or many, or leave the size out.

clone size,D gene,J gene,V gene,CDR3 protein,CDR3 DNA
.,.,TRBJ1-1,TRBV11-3,CASSLVSRRTEAFF,TGTGCCAGCAGCTTAGTCAGTAGGCGCACTGAAGCTTTCTTT
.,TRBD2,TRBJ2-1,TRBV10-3,CAISEGLAGVYEQFF,TGTGCCATCAGTGAGGGACTAGCGGGAGTCTATGAGCAGTTCTTC
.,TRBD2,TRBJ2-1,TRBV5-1,CASSLVGGRGEQFF,TGCGCCAGCAGCTTGGTAGGCGGGAGGGGGGAGCAGTTCTTC
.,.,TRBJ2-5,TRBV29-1,CSVDEGVSQETQYF,TGCAGCGTTGACGAGGGGGTCTCCCAAGAGACCCAGTACTTC
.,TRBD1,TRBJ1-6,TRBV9,CASSVAEGTGASSPLHF,TGTGCCAGCAGCGTAGCCGAGGGGACAGGGGCTAGTTCACCCCTCCACTTT
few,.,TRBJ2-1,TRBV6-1,CASTLYNEQFF,TGTGCCAGCACCTTATACAATGAGCAGTTCTTC
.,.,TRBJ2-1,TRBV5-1,CASGPETTYNEQFF,TGCGCCAGCGGCCCCGAGACTACATACAATGAGCAGTTCTTC
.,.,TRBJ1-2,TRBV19,CASSKGTLDGYTF,TGTGCCAGTAGTAAAGGGACACTGGATGGCTACACCTTC
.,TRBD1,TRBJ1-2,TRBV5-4,CASSPSPGQTSYGYTF,TGTGCCAGCAGCCCTTCGCCGGGACAGACCTCCTATGGCTACACCTTC
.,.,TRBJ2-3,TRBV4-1,CASSRTGTIGADTQYF,TGCGCCAGCAGCCGAACCGGGACGATCGGGGCAGATACGCAGTATTTT
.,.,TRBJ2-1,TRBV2,CASSERRNAYNEQFF,TGTGCCAGCAGTGAACGCAGGAACGCCTACAATGAGCAGTTCTTC
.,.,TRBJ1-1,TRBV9,CASSVSPDTEAFF,TGTGCCAGCAGCGTATCACCTGACACTGAAGCTTTCTTT
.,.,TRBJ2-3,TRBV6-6,CASSYGLGVTDTQYF,TGTGCCAGCAGTTATGGTTTGGGAGTCACAGATACGCAGTATTTT
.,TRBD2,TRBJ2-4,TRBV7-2,CASSLVAGGVENIQYF,TGTGCCAGCAGCTTAGTTGCGGGAGGGGTCGAAAACATTCAGTACTTC
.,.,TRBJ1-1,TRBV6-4,CASSGGGVNTEAFF,TGTGCCAGCAGTGGCGGTGGGGTTAACACTGAAGCTTTCTTT
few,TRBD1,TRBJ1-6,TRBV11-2,CASSSQTGSQSPLHF,TGTGCCAGCAGCTCTCAGACAGGGAGTCAATCACCCCTCCACTTT
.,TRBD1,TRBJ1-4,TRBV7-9,CASSAGTGRDEKLFF,TGTGCCAGCAGCGCCGGGACAGGGAGAGACGAAAAACTGTTTTTT
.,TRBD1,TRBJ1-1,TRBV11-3,CASSFWTGNTEAFF,TGTGCCAGCAGCTTCTGGACAGGGAACACTGAAGCTTTCTTT
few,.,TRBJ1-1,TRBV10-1,CASSGGTEAFF,TGCGCCAGCAGTGGTGGCACTGAAGCTTTCTTT
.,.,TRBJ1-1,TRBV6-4,CASRKEGGMNTEAFF,TGTGCCAGCAGGAAGGAGGGGGGCATGAACACTGAAGCTTTCTTT
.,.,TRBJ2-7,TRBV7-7,CASSLAEGLSYEQYF,TGTGCTAGCAGCTTAGCGGAGGGGCTCTCCTACGAGCAGTACTTC
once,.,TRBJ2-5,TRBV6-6,CASSYSFQESQETQYF,TGTGCCAGCAGTTACTCCTTCCAGGAGTCTCAAGAGACCCAGTACTTC
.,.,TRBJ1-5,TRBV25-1,CASSEGGVVQPQHF,TGTGCCAGCAGTGAGGGTGGGGTTGTGCAGCCCCAGCATTTT
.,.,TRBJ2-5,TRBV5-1,CASSLKAGVQETQYF,TGCGCCAGCAGCTTAAAGGCAGGGGTACAAGAGACCCAGTACTTC
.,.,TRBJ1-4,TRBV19,CASTALSGRHEKLFF,TGTGCCAGTACCGCACTCTCAGGGAGACACGAAAAACTGTTTTTT
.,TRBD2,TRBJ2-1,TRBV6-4,CASSDGLAGVNEQFF,TGTGCCAGCAGTGACGGGCTAGCGGGGGTCAATGAGCAGTTCTTC
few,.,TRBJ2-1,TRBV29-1,CSVEPPIGRFDEQFF,TGCAGCGTGGAGCCACCGATCGGACGATTCGATGAGCAGTTCTTC
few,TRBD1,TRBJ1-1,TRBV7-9,CASSQQGYTEAFF,TGTGCCAGCAGCCAACAGGGGTACACTGAAGCTTTCTTT
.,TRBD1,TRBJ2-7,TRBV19,CASSDRRAYEQYF,TGTGCCAGTTCGGACAGGAGAGCCTACGAGCAGTACTTC
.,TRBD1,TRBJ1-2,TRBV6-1,CASSGGTAYGYTF,TGTGCCAGCAGTGGTGGGACAGCCTATGGCTACACCTTC
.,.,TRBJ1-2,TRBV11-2,CASSLGGSFFYGYTF,TGTGCCAGCAGCTTAGGGGGATCTTTCTTCTATGGCTACACCTTC
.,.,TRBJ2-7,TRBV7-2,CASSLESGNSYEQYF,TGTGCCAGCAGCTTAGAGTCTGGGAACTCCTACGAGCAGTACTTC
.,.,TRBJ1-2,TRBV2,CASSGRTVGYGYTF,TGTGCCAGCAGTGGTAGGACGGTAGGGTATGGCTACACCTTC
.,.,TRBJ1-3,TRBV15,CATSRDRRGNSGNTIYF,TGTGCCACCAGCAGAGATAGGCGGGGTAACTCTGGAAACACCATATATTTT
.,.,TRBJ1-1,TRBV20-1,CSAGPNTEAFF,TGCAGTGCTGGGCCGAACACTGAAGCTTTCTTT
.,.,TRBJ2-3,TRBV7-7,CASSLSPGPQDTQYF,TGTGCTAGCAGCTTAAGTCCGGGCCCCCAGGATACGCAGTATTTT
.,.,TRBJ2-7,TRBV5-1,CASKSTTGPYEQYF,TGCGCCAGCAAGTCCACGACAGGCCCCTACGAGCAGTACTTC
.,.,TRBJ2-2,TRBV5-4,CASSLGPENTGELFF,TGTGCCAGCAGCTTGGGGCCAGAGAACACCGGGGAGCTGTTTTTT
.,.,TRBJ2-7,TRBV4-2,CASSRTGQAQGEQYF,TGTGCCAGCAGCCGAACGGGTCAGGCCCAGGGAGAGCAGTACTTC
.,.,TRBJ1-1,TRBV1,CTSSQAGGRGVNTEAFF,TGCACCAGCAGCCAAGCAGGGGGGCGCGGGGTGAACACTGAAGCTTTCTTT
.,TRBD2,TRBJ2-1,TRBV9,CASSKGTSGWGSYNEQFF,TGTGCCAGCAGCAAAGGGACTAGCGGGTGGGGCTCCTACAATGAGCAGTTCTTC
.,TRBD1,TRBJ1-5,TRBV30,CAWSGAGTGALNQPQHF,TGTGCCTGGAGTGGGGCAGGGACAGGGGCCCTCAATCAGCCCCAGCATTTT
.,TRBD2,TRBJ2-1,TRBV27,CASSSIIAGEGSYNEQFF,TGTGCCAGCAGTTCGATCATAGCGGGAGAAGGATCCTACAATGAGCAGTTCTTC
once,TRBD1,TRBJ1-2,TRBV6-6,CASSSPDRNYGYTF,TGTGCCAGCAGTTCCCCGGACAGGAACTATGGCTACACCTTC
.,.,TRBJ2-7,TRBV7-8,CASSPGRTIYEQYF,TGTGCCAGCAGCCCGGGACGGACGATCTACGAGCAGTACTTC
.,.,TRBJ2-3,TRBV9,CASSVGGQVGTDTQYF,TGTGCCAGCAGCGTAGGGGGGCAGGTCGGTACAGATACGCAGTATTTT
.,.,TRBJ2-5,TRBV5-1,CASSFQYGETQYF,TGCGCCAGCAGCTTCCAATACGGGGAGACCCAGTACTTC
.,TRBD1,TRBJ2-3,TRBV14,CASSQVIFGQGASATQYF,TGTGCCAGCAGCCAGGTCATCTTTGGACAGGGGGCGAGCGCGACGCAGTATTTT
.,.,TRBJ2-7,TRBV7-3,CASSLRPEGEQYF,TGTGCCAGCAGCTTAAGACCGGAGGGCGAGCAGTACTTC